These 25 T cell receptor beta chains were sequenced from one sample in a study of T cells in localized non-small cell lung cancer. The protocol was immunoSEQ multiplex PCR, while the TCRdb copy is restricted to in-frame clones and leaves out a portion. There are several thousand clones in the sample; roughly 50% occur only once, and roughly 2.9% lies in the top ten. The specimen was lymph node tissue, collected before any cancer treatment. The source is a female donor older than 55 with stage I lung adenocarcinoma.

This clone was seen a few times. The chain carries TRBV6-8 and TRBJ2-7; 7 bases agree with TRBD1. J lost 3 bases, V lost 2 bases, and 10 bases had no gene match. The CDR3 contains 16 residues. Germline assignment: CDR1 MNHGY and CDR2 SAAAGT. The CDR3 spells CASSYRDGQVLYEQYF. CDR3 in DNA: TGTGCCAGCAGTTACCGGGACGGACAGGTACTCTACGAGCAGTACTTC.

The chain employs TRBV6-8 and TRBJ1-2; 9 bases are a match to TRBD1. J gave up 8 bases and V 3 bases, and 4 bases lay outside the gene matches. In germline, CDR1 is MNHGY, CDR2 SAAAGT. This CDR3 has 13 amino acids. CDR3 sequence reads: CASSYGQGPGYTF. Here the CDR3 DNA reads TGTGCCAGCAGTTATGGACAGGGGCCCGGCTACACCTTC.

The chain joins TRBV11-3 to TRBJ2-5, with D possibly TRBD1 on 7 matching bases. The germline V gene has CDR1 SGHNT and CDR2 YENEEA. With 2 bases removed from V and 2 bases from J, the gap between germline ends came to 27 bases. The CDR3 totals 20 residues. The CDR3 here is CASSLNGRQGGRRYQETQYF. In nucleotides, the CDR3 is TGTGCCAGCAGCTTAAACGGGCGCCAGGGGGGAAGGAGATATCAAGAGACCCAGTACTTC.

V gene TRBV19 combines with J gene TRBJ1-4; a weak D match, TRBD1 (6 bases). CDR3 length: 13 residues. Trimming cost V 8 bases and J 8 bases, with 15 bases left between them. Germline-derived CDR1 and CDR2 are LNHDA and SQIVND (reference sequence). The CDR3 loop is CASGGSIWEKLFF. The CDR3 nucleotides read TGTGCCAGTGGGGGCTCGATCTGGGAAAAACTGTTTTTT.

The V and J genes are TRBV28 and TRBJ1-3; D may be TRBD1 (6 bases). CDR1 and CDR2 from the germline V gene are MDHEN and SYDVKM. Trimming left V 4 bases short and J 5 bases short, with 9 bases between. The CDR3 length is 13 residues. The chain's CDR3 is CASSYRVRNTIYF. The CDR3 DNA reads as TGTGCCAGCAGTTACAGGGTACGAAACACCATATATTTT.

The gene calls are TRBV1 and TRBJ2-7; the D call TRBD2 from the table was never checked on the DNA. TRBV1 is a known pseudogene. The CDR3 loop spans 15 amino acids. The CDR3 loop is CASSQEISGPYEQYF. CDR3 bases: TGCGCCAGCAGCCAAGAAATTAGCGGTCCCTACGAGCAGTACTTC.

The V call is TRBV19, the J call TRBJ1-4; D is unresolved. Germline V lookup: CDR1 LNHDA, CDR2 SQIVND (reference sequence). This CDR3 has 14 residues. With 7 bases removed from V and 3 bases from J, the gap between germline ends came to 12 bases. The DNA of the CDR3 is TGTGCCAGTACTGGTAGAGCGGCTAATGAAAAACTGTTTTTT. It translates to CASTGRAANEKLFF.

This clone counts as large. J is TRBJ1-5 and V is TRBV6-8, with D unresolved. Per the germline V gene, CDR1 is MNHGY and CDR2 is SAAAGT. V was pared by 6 bases and J by 0 bases, with 9 bases between. The CDR3 loop spans 14 amino acids. The CDR3: CASSSWDSNQPQHF. The CDR3 DNA reads as TGTGCCAGCAGCTCATGGGATAGCAATCAGCCCCAGCATTTT.

This chain connects TRBV19 to TRBJ1-1; possible D gene TRBD1, 6 bases. This CDR3 comprises 14 residues. Trimming shortened V by 4 bases and J by 1 base, and 10 bases separated the two germline ends. Looked up from germline, CDR1 is LNHDA and CDR2 is SQIVND (reference sequence). The CDR3 DNA is TGTGCCAGTAGTACCCAAGGGGGGAACACTGAAGCTTTCTTT. Translation gives CASSTQGGNTEAFF.

This chain uses TRBV11-3 with TRBJ1-1, with a weak D call TRBD1 (6 bases). The germline gives CDR1 SGHNT, CDR2 YENEEA. CDR3 size: 14 residues. The V gene lost 5 bases and the J gene lost 1 base, with 11 bases spanning the gap. The CDR3 coding sequence is TGTGCCAGCAGCCGATGGACAGAGAACACTGAAGCTTTCTTT. This codes for CASSRWTENTEAFF.

The chain joins TRBV11-3 to TRBJ2-2; D not resolved. This CDR3 is 14 amino acids long. CDR1 is SGHNT and CDR2 is YENEEA in the germline V gene. V was cut by 5 bases and J by 4 bases, with 11 bases left in between. The CDR3 coding sequence is TGTGCCAGCAGCCCGGCGGAGACCACCGGGGAGCTGTTTTTT. Translating it yields CASSPAETTGELFF. The full variable domain, rest sourced from reference TRBV11-3 and TRBJ2-2, is EAGVVQSPRYKIIEKKQPVAFWCNPISGHNTLYWYLQNLGQGPELLIRYENEEAVDDSQLPKDRFSAERLKGVDSTLKIQPAELGDSAVYLCASSPAETTGELFFGEGSRLTVL.

The chain couples TRBV28 to TRBJ2-1, with 9 bases aligning to TRBD1. Germline lookup yields CDR1 MDHEN and CDR2 SYDVKM. The CDR3 has 15 residues. The V gene end was trimmed by 4 bases and the J gene end by 9 bases; junction bases not matched to a gene: 10. The CDR3 DNA reads TGTGCCAGCAGTTCCCCCGGGACAGGGTTTACTGAGCAGTTCTTC. Encoded protein: CASSSPGTGFTEQFF.

DNA of the CDR3: TGTGCCTGGGACAGGGTCGGTGAGCAGTTCTTC. Its translation is CAWDRVGEQFF. The J gene is TRBJ2-1, the V gene TRBV30; 7 positions match TRBD1. Germline CDR1 is GTSNPN and CDR2 is SVGIG (reference sequence). The CDR3 spans 11 residues. V dropped 5 bases and J dropped 9; count of bases not matched to a gene: 4.

The rearrangement uses TRBV9 and TRBJ1-5, with TRBD1 matching over 7 bases. V gave up 3 bases and J gave up 6 bases; unmatched junction bases: 12. Germline-derived CDR1 and CDR2 are SGDLS and YYNGEE. This CDR3 comprises 16 residues. This CDR3 reads CASSAGGDSRVQPQHF. CDR3 in DNA: TGTGCCAGCAGCGCCGGCGGGGACAGTAGAGTTCAGCCCCAGCATTTT. Using reference TRBV9 and TRBJ1-5 for the parts outside the CDR3, the full variable domain is DSGVTQTPKHLITATGQRVTLRCSPRSGDLSVYWYQQSLDQGLQFLIQYYNGEERAKGNILERFSAQQFPDLHSELNLSSLELGDSALYFCASSAGGDSRVQPQHFGDGTRLSIL.

This clone appeared a few times. This chain connects TRBV11-3 to TRBJ2-1, with D perhaps TRBD2 (6 bases). Germline assignment: CDR1 SGHNT and CDR2 YENEEA. The CDR3 extends over 15 amino acids. V lost 3 bases and J 5 bases, leaving 14 bases between the germline ends. CDR3: CASSLSRGNHNEQFF. CDR3 nucleotides: TGTGCCAGCAGCTTGTCACGGGGGAATCACAATGAGCAGTTCTTC.

The rearrangement uses TRBV15 and TRBJ1-2, with D perhaps TRBD1 (5 bases). The V end was cut by 1 base, the J end by 5 bases, with 17 bases between. This CDR3 is built from 16 residues. The germline V gene encodes CDR1 LNHNV and CDR2 YYDKDF (reference sequence). As DNA, the CDR3 is TGTGCCACCAGCAGAGGGGGGGGTCTCGTGGGTTATGGCTACACCTTC. Translating it yields CATSRGGGLVGYGYTF.

In this sample, this clone turned up a few times. The chain is built from TRBV30 and TRBJ2-5, with D possibly matching TRBD1 (5 bases). Germline V gene sequence: CDR1 GTSNPN, CDR2 SVGIG (reference sequence). Trimming pared 4 bases from V and 1 base from J, leaving 10 bases between. CDR3 length equals 13 residues. CDR3: CAWNLGAQETQYF. CDR3 DNA: TGTGCCTGGAATCTTGGGGCCCAAGAGACCCAGTACTTC.

The V gene is TRBV11-3, the J gene TRBJ2-1; D tentatively fits TRBD1 or TRBD2 (5 bases each). CDR3 length: 14 amino acids. V was cut by 5 bases and J by 5 bases, with 13 bases left in between. CDR1 is SGHNT and CDR2 is YENEEA in the germline V gene. The CDR3 nucleotides are TGTGCCAGCAGCGGTCTCGGGGCCGACAATGAGCAGTTCTTC. Amino acids: CASSGLGADNEQFF. The whole variable domain, filled in from reference TRBV11-3 and TRBJ2-1, reads EAGVVQSPRYKIIEKKQPVAFWCNPISGHNTLYWYLQNLGQGPELLIRYENEEAVDDSQLPKDRFSAERLKGVDSTLKIQPAELGDSAVYLCASSGLGADNEQFFGPGTRLTVL.

There are a few counts of this clone. The V call is TRBV6-8, the J call TRBJ1-1; tentative D call: TRBD1 (5 bases). Germline CDR1 MNHGY, CDR2 SAAAGT. Trimming removed 6 bases from V and 4 bases from J, with 18 bases in between. The CDR3 sequence is 15 residues long. DNA for the CDR3: TGTGCCAGCAGCAGTTGGGGAGGGGACGGCACTGAAGCTTTCTTT. Translating it yields CASSSWGGDGTEAFF.

This chain joins TRBV6-8 and TRBJ1-1; D is uncertain. V lost 8 bases to trimming and J lost 0 bases, with 10 bases between them. Germline V gives CDR1 MNHGY, CDR2 SAAAGT. The CDR3 consists of 13 residues. DNA of the CDR3: TGTGCCAGCCAGCAGTCCGTGAACACTGAAGCTTTCTTT. This translates into CASQQSVNTEAFF.

CDR3 amino acids: CAWSEPDRASEQYF. The CDR3 nucleotides are TGTGCCTGGAGCGAACCCGACAGGGCGTCCGAGCAGTACTTC. The rearrangement uses TRBV30 and TRBJ2-7; TRBD1 aligns across 7 bases. The V segment lost 3 bases and the J segment 6 bases; nucleotides outside the gene matches: 11. Looked up from germline, CDR1 is GTSNPN and CDR2 is SVGIG (reference sequence). This CDR3 comprises 14 residues.

On this clone: The junction departs from the called germline gene at one end, perhaps through a read error. The V gene is TRBV6-8, the J gene TRBJ1-1; the D gene is possibly TRBD1 (5 bases). Germline-derived CDR1 and CDR2 are MNHGY and SAAAGT. This CDR3 has 14 amino acids. The CDR3, as DNA: TGTGCCATCAGTAGTGGCGGGACTAACACTGAAGCTTTCTTT. It yields the protein CAISSGGTNTEAFF.

This clone was counted a few times. The V gene is TRBV7-1, the J gene TRBJ2-3; 7 bases are shared with TRBD1. Being an ORF, TRBV7-1 has a function that is uncertain. This CDR3 region has 16 residues. Germline trimming cut 4 bases from V and 1 base from J; bases unmatched to any gene: 8. The CDR3: CASSLEGGQRTDTQYF. As DNA, the CDR3 is TGTGCCAGCAGCTTGGAAGGGGGACAGCGCACAGATACGCAGTATTTT.

The table lists this clone with a few counts. The J gene is TRBJ2-1, the V gene TRBV6-8, with D tentatively TRBD1 (5 bases). The CDR3 runs to 16 residues. V dropped 6 bases and J dropped 7 bases, with 22 bases sitting between them. CDR1 MNHGY and CDR2 SAAAGT come from the germline V gene. The CDR3 protein is CASSNVGQGRRNEQFF. CDR3 nucleotides: TGTGCCAGCAGCAACGTCGGGCAGGGAAGAAGAAATGAGCAGTTCTTC.

This clone was observed a few times. The chain recombines TRBV11-3 with TRBJ1-4, with a tentative D call TRBD1 (5 bases). The CDR3 spans 15 residues. V gave up 4 bases and J gave up 5 bases, with 14 bases separating them. Germline loops: CDR1 SGHNT, CDR2 YENEEA. DNA for the CDR3: TGTGCCAGCAGCTCCCCCGGGACGGCAAATGAAAAACTGTTTTTT. It is translated as CASSSPGTANEKLFF.